This T cell receptor (beta chain) was documented in a study of cytomegalovirus exposure and HLA in healthy donors. The count of this clone is one. Primers: 60 Vbeta forward and 13 Jbeta reverse. Sequenced by immunoSEQ multiplex PCR; TCRdb stores in-frame clones only, minus some. The sample yields over 110,000 clones, under 90% seen once. The germline CDR1 and CDR2 sequences are LGHNA and YNFKEQ. V gave up 3 bases and J gave up 7 bases, with 10 bases separating them. CDR3 length equals 13 residues. The source is a male donor in good health and CMV-seronegative. J is TRBJ2-1 and V is TRBV4-2; D might be TRBD2 (6 bases). What was sequenced was PBMCs. The CDR3 loop reads CASSHGGRNEQFF. CDR3 sequence (DNA): TGTGCCAGCAGCCACGGAGGGCGAAATGAGCAGTTCTTC.